This T cell receptor beta chain was sequenced for a study of T cell changes during pregnancy in multiple sclerosis (dated 2019 in TCRdb). Describing the broader study: In women with multiple sclerosis, the researchers looked at how the T cell repertoire shifted as pregnancy progressed.

The CDR3 holds 15 amino acids from the cysteine to the phenylalanine. CDR3 DNA only is kept here, 45 bases in frame from base 1. Trimmed from V: 5 bases; trimmed from J: 5 bases; junction bases lacking a gene match: 6. CDR1 and CDR2, per the germline V gene, are MGHRA and YSYEKL. Note on this clone: The antigen it recognizes is unknown. Base-call qualities are not available, and no considerably larger clone is one nucleotide away.

The method behind the library was the immunoSEQ multiplex PCR assay. TCRdb obtained this table from immuneACCESS and retained in-frame rearrangements with V and J assigned. These tables miss some clones; where compared with another copy, unresolved V genes account for less than half of the shortfall, and the remainder is unexplained. The sample table holds just under 60,000 clones, of which about 91% were seen once. The ten largest clones capture around 0.85% of the sample. Sample: peripheral blood, taken in the first trimester of pregnancy. This receptor chain uses TRBV4-1 and TRBJ1-5; TRBD1 aligns with 10 central bases. The clonotype was recovered from a female donor with multiple sclerosis, enrolled in a pregnancy study. The DNA is TGCGCCAGCAGCTCTCTGGACAGGGGGGATCAGCCCCAGCATTTT. It codes for CASSSLDRGDQPQHF.